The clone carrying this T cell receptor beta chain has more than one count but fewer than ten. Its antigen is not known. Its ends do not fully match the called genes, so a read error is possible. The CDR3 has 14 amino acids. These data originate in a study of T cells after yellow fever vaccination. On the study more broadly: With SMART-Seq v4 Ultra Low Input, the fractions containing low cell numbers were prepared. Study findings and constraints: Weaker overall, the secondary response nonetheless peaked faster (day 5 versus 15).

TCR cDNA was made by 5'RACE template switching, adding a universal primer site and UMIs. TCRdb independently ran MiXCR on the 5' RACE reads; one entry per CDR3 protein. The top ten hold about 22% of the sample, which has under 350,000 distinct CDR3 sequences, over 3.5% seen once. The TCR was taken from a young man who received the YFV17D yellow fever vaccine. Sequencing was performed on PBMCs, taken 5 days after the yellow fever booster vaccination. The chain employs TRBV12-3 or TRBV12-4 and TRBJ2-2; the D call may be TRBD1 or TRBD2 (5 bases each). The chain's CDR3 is CASIPERGTGELFF. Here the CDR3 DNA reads TGTGCCAGCATTCCCGAAAGGGGCACCGGGGAGCTTTTTTTT.